Following are 13 T cell receptor beta chains from one sample sequenced in a study of post-analysis software for immune sequencing data (dated by TCRdb to between 2014 and 2016). No antigens are known for them. To prepare the library, PCR was applied. The reads were generated on an Illumina HiSeq 2500. To reduce PCR and sequencing biases, unique molecular identifiers were incorporated into the TCR beta cDNA libraries. The raw public reads went through TCRdb reprocessing: fastp at Q25, MiXCR clone calling, in-frame beta chains kept. Identical CDR3 proteins give one entry, which carries the most common genes and DNA. The sample data list 800,000 to 950,000 distinct CDR3 sequences, and about 50% of these were observed just once. 4.6% of the sample goes to the ten largest clones. Results and caveats for the whole study, not just this receptor: Roughly 5 TRBV segments, including TRBV5-6, TRBV5-1 and TRBV20-1, were significantly more frequent in patients than controls.

Sequenced sample: blood. Receptors were obtained from a girl between 10 and 17 years old with multiple sclerosis.

In this sample, this clonotype turned up once. The chain combines TRBV7-9 with TRBJ2-7; 7 nucleotides line up with TRBD1. Germline V gene sequence: CDR1 SEHNR, CDR2 FQNEAQ (reference sequence). J was trimmed by 10 bases and V by 5 bases; bases with no gene match: 14. The CDR3 length is 14 residues. This CDR3 reads CASSRPGTVNIQYF. CDR3 nucleotide sequence: TGTGCCAGCAGCCGTCCCGGGACAGTCAACATCCAGTACTTC. Together with reference TRBV7-9 and TRBJ2-7, the CDR3 gives the full variable domain: DTGVSQNPRHKITKRGQNVTFRCDPISEHNRLYWYRQTLGQGPEFLTYFQNEAQLEKSRLLSDRFSAERPKGSFSTLEIQRTEQGDSAMYLCASSRPGTVNIQYFGPGTRLTVT.

The chain carries TRBV3-1 and TRBJ2-5, with D unresolved. The DNA end is a closer match to TRBJ2-7, so the J assignment may be wrong. CDR1 and CDR2 from the germline V gene are LGHDT and YNNKEL (reference sequence). The CDR3 runs to 14 residues. DNA for the CDR3: TGTGCCAGCAGCCAAGCAAGGGTAGGCCACGAGCAGTACTTC. The encoded protein is CASSQARVGHEQYF.

This clonotype was detected a few times. The chain carries TRBV4-2 and TRBJ1-4; D ambiguous. Germline CDR1 reads LGHNA; CDR2 reads YNFKEQ. V was trimmed by 6 bases and J by 0 bases, leaving 8 bases between them. This CDR3 contains 14 residues. The CDR3 nucleotides read TGTGCCAGCAGGACAACCCCAACTAATGAAAAACTGTTTTTT. Protein sequence: CASRTTPTNEKLFF.

The V call is TRBV5-1, the J call TRBJ2-5; 12 positions agree with TRBD1. The CDR3 runs to 16 residues. J lost 5 bases, V lost 6 bases, and 11 bases had no gene match. The germline CDR1 and CDR2 sequences are SGHRS and YFSETQ. In DNA form, the CDR3 reads TGCGCCAGCAACACCGTTACGGGACAGGGGGCCGAGACCCAGTACTTC. This translates into CASNTVTGQGAETQYF.

The rearrangement uses TRBV6-5 and TRBJ2-5, with D perhaps matching TRBD1 (6 bases). In germline, CDR1 is MNHEY, CDR2 SVGAGI. Trimming shortened V by 7 bases and J by 2 bases, and 14 bases separated the two germline ends. The CDR3 contains 14 residues. The CDR3 bases are TGTGCCAGCACCGCCACAGGGAATCAAGAGACCCAGTACTTC. Amino acids: CASTATGNQETQYF.

This clonotype was picked up a small number of times. The chain recombines TRBV24-1 with TRBJ2-7; either TRBD1 or TRBD2 may fit D (5 bases each). V gave up 0 bases and J gave up 5 bases, with 16 bases separating them. There are 16 residues in the CDR3. Germline CDR1 reads KGHDR; CDR2 reads SFDVKD. CDR3 sequence: CATSDLRQGVSDEQYF. Written as DNA, the CDR3 is TGTGCCACCAGTGATTTGAGGCAGGGAGTTTCGGACGAGCAGTACTTC.

The rearrangement joins TRBV6-1 to TRBJ2-5, with TRBD1 matching over 7 bases. J was trimmed by 7 bases and V by 2 bases; bases with no gene match: 10. The CDR3 runs 15 residues. In germline, CDR1 is MNHNS, CDR2 SASEGT. CDR3: CASSETQDRSGTQYF. The CDR3 nucleotides are TGTGCCAGCAGTGAAACCCAGGACAGGTCCGGGACCCAGTACTTC.

This clonotype was seen only a few times. This chain uses TRBV2 with TRBJ2-5; D is possibly TRBD1 (6 bases). The V end lost 6 bases, the J end lost 1 base, and 9 bases lay between the germline ends. The CDR3 loop spans 13 amino acids. Germline V lookup: CDR1 SNHLY, CDR2 FYNNEI. The DNA of the CDR3 is TGTGCCAGCAGAACAGGGCCCCAAGAGACCCAGTACTTC. Its translation: CASRTGPQETQYF.

J is TRBJ1-1 and V is TRBV6-5, with 7 bases aligning to TRBD1. The trim removed 0 bases at V and 4 bases at J, leaving 2 bases unmatched. CDR3 length: 14 residues. Germline V gene data show CDR1 as MNHEY and CDR2 as SVGAGI. CDR3 amino acids: CASSYSTGSTEAFF. CDR3 sequence (DNA): TGTGCCAGCAGTTACTCGACAGGGAGCACTGAAGCTTTCTTT.

The chain uses TRBV20-1 and TRBJ2-2; TRBD2 matches 7 bases. This CDR3 is built from 14 residues. Germline assignment: CDR1 DFQATT and CDR2 SNEGSKA (reference sequence). The junction had 4 bases not matched to a gene; V was cut back by 6 bases and J by 0 bases. CDR3 in amino acids: CSAASGPNTGELFF. The CDR3 DNA sequence: TGCAGTGCAGCTAGCGGACCGAACACCGGGGAGCTGTTTTTT.

Only a few counts were recorded for this clonotype. The chain employs TRBV20-1 and TRBJ2-3, with D unresolved. CDR1 DFQATT and CDR2 SNEGSKA come from the germline V gene (reference sequence). The CDR3 sequence is 13 residues long. Trimming pared 6 bases from V and 2 bases from J, leaving 12 bases between. The CDR3 sequence: CSATTDSTDTQYF. CDR3 DNA: TGCAGTGCCACGACTGATTCCACAGATACGCAGTATTTT.

V gene TRBV5-1 combines with J gene TRBJ1-1, with D perhaps TRBD1 (5 bases). The ends were cut back, 3 bases at V and 0 bases at J, with 21 bases in the middle. The CDR3 runs 18 residues. Germline assignment: CDR1 SGHRS and CDR2 YFSETQ. The CDR3 region is CASSSGRGNSPMNTEAFF. Written as DNA, the CDR3 is TGCGCCAGCAGCTCCGGAAGGGGAAACAGCCCTATGAACACTGAAGCTTTCTTT.

This chain links TRBV3-1 with TRBJ2-1; D uncertain. The DNA end is more similar to TRBJ2-7, so the J call may be wrong. Germline CDR1 is LGHDT and CDR2 is YNNKEL (reference sequence). The CDR3 is made up of 12 amino acids. The CDR3 coding sequence is TGTGCCAGCAGCCAAAGTATCTACGAGCAGTACTTC. As protein: CASSQSIYEQYF.